What follows are 13 T cell receptor beta chains derived from one specimen sequenced in a study of cytomegalovirus exposure and HLA in healthy donors. The PCR had 60 Vbeta and 13 Jbeta primers. Sequencing used immunoSEQ multiplex PCR; TCRdb keeps in-frame clones, though not all of them. The repertoire holds over 150,000 clones, less than 85% seen once, with under 0.75% in the top ten. Specimen: PBMCs. These receptor sequences come from a boy aged 5 to 17 in good health and CMV-seronegative.

This clone has just a few counts. V is TRBV6-4 and J is TRBJ2-1; 11 bases line up with TRBD2. V shed 2 bases and J 3 bases; nucleotides not matched to a gene: 0. Germline assignment: CDR1 MRHNA and CDR2 SNTAGT. The CDR3 has 15 amino acids. CDR3 coding DNA: TGTGCCAGCAGTGACGGGACTAGCGGCTACAATGAGCAGTTCTTC. This sequence encodes CASSDGTSGYNEQFF.

This clone was picked up a small number of times. The chain combines TRBV30 with TRBJ2-1; 8 bases are shared with TRBD2. The CDR3 has 15 amino acids. CDR1 GTSNPN and CDR2 SVGIG come from the germline V gene (reference sequence). Unmatched junction bases numbered 10, after V lost 2 bases and J lost 7 bases. The CDR3 is CAWSFSPGGQNEQFF. The CDR3 DNA sequence: TGTGCCTGGAGTTTCTCCCCGGGAGGGCAGAATGAGCAGTTCTTC.

The DNA for the CDR3 is TGTGCCAGCAGCGCCGTCAGCCAAGAGACCCAGTACTTC. Its translation is CASSAVSQETQYF. This chain connects TRBV9 to TRBJ2-5; unclear D gene. V dropped 3 bases and J dropped 1 base, with 7 bases sitting between them. The CDR3 is 13 residues long. Germline CDR1 reads SGDLS; CDR2 reads YYNGEE.

This clone has more than one count but fewer than ten. The rearrangement joins TRBV5-4 to TRBJ2-7, with 11 bases aligning to TRBD2. V lost 4 bases to trimming and J lost 6 bases; unmatched junction nucleotides: 12. The CDR3 contains 16 residues. CDR1 is SGHNT and CDR2 is YYREEE in the germline V gene (reference sequence). CDR3 loop: CASSLELAGAGSEQYF. Written as DNA, the CDR3 is TGTGCCAGCAGCCTGGAACTAGCGGGAGCGGGGTCCGAGCAGTACTTC.

The chain has TRBV7-6 and TRBJ2-3; 8 bases align to TRBD1. V shed 3 bases and J 2 bases; nucleotides not matched to a gene: 10. CDR3 length equals 17 residues. Germline V gives CDR1 SGHVS, CDR2 FNYEAQ. CDR3 amino acids: CASSLGSGQEVTDTQYF. In DNA form, the CDR3 reads TGTGCCAGCAGCTTGGGTTCGGGACAGGAGGTCACAGATACGCAGTATTTT.

The chain couples TRBV6-5 to TRBJ1-2; 9 bases fit TRBD1. Germline V gene lookup returns CDR1 MNHEY and CDR2 SVGAGI. V trimming: 6 bases; J trimming: 4 bases; junction bases outside the gene matches: 6. The CDR3 length is 14 residues. DNA of the CDR3: TGTGCCAGCAGCCAGACAGGGGGAGGCTATGGCTACACCTTC. The encoded protein is CASSQTGGGYGYTF.

The chain is built from TRBV6-1 and TRBJ1-1; the D is unclear. The CDR3 has 14 amino acids. Trimming left V 7 bases short and J 2 bases short, with 14 bases between. Germline CDR1 is MNHNS and CDR2 is SASEGT. The CDR3 loop is CASTTDTKNTEAFF. The CDR3 region has the DNA TGTGCCAGCACCACCGACACGAAAAACACTGAAGCTTTCTTT.

The rearrangement uses TRBV20-1 and TRBJ2-5; possible D gene TRBD1, 5 bases. Per the germline V gene, CDR1 is DFQATT and CDR2 is SNEGSKA (reference sequence). V lost 7 bases and J 4 bases, leaving 10 bases between the germline ends. The CDR3 has 11 residues. The CDR3 DNA sequence: TGCAGTGGGGGAAGGGGAGAGACCCAGTACTTC. Translated: CSGGRGETQYF.

The chain is built from TRBV6-1 and TRBJ1-2; D remains ambiguous. V lost 2 bases, J lost 7 bases, and 14 bases lay in between. The CDR3 consists of 14 residues. Germline lookup yields CDR1 MNHNS and CDR2 SASEGT. CDR3: CASSELELSRGYTF. Written as DNA, the CDR3 is TGTGCCAGCAGTGAATTGGAGCTTTCTCGTGGCTACACCTTC.

The chain uses TRBV28 and TRBJ1-1, with a tentative D call TRBD1 (5 bases). CDR1 and CDR2 (germline): MDHEN, SYDVKM. The CDR3 runs 12 residues. V dropped 3 bases and J dropped 7 bases, with 9 bases sitting between them. CDR3 region: CASSFGADEAFF. CDR3 nucleotides: TGTGCCAGCAGTTTTGGGGCGGATGAAGCTTTCTTT.

The V call is TRBV9, the J call TRBJ1-2, with 8 positions matching TRBD1. CDR1 and CDR2 (germline): SGDLS, YYNGEE. The CDR3 consists of 15 residues. Germline trimming cut 3 bases from V and 5 bases from J; bases unmatched to any gene: 9. CDR3 loop: CASSATGVELYGYTF. The CDR3 region has the DNA TGTGCCAGCAGCGCGACAGGGGTGGAGTTGTATGGCTACACCTTC.

This chain joins TRBV11-3 and TRBJ2-1, with D possibly TRBD1 on 5 matching bases. Trimming removed 1 base from V and 6 bases from J, with 10 bases in between. The germline CDR1 and CDR2 sequences are SGHNT and YENEEA. The CDR3 has 14 amino acids. The CDR3 DNA reads as TGTGCCAGCAGCTTAGGGGGCAGCCTCAATGAGCAGTTCTTC. Encoded protein: CASSLGGSLNEQFF.

The chain joins TRBV11-3 to TRBJ1-1; D gene ambiguous. Trimming shortened V by 1 base and J by 3 bases, and 6 bases separated the two germline ends. CDR3 length: 13 amino acids. Germline CDR1 is SGHNT and CDR2 is YENEEA. CDR3 residues: CASSLAADTEAFF. Written as DNA, the CDR3 is TGTGCCAGCAGCTTAGCCGCGGACACTGAAGCTTTCTTT.